The TCR beta chain described here comes from a study of cytomegalovirus exposure and HLA in healthy donors. This clone appeared a few times. Antigen: not known. Vbeta (60) and Jbeta (13) primers were used in the PCR. Clones were read by immunoSEQ multiplex PCR, and TCRdb kept only the in-frame ones, dropping some. Altogether roughly 160,000 clones are present, 75% to 85% being singletons, with the ten largest covering roughly 10%. Study-level results: Listed as cytomegalovirus-associated were 150 to 200 TCR beta chains.

V gave up 3 bases and J gave up 5 bases, with 10 bases separating them. This CDR3 has 14 amino acids. Germline CDR1 is LNHDA and CDR2 is SQIVND (reference sequence). The receptor was derived from a man aged 50 to 59 in good health and CMV-seropositive. The sequenced material came from PBMCs. The chain uses TRBV19 and TRBJ1-4; D remains unclear. The DNA of the CDR3 is TGTGCCAGTAGTATGTGGGCTGAGAATGAAAAACTGTTTTTT. Translation gives CASSMWAENEKLFF. The full variable domain, in which reference TRBV19 and TRBJ1-4 provide the parts outside the CDR3, is DGGITQSPKYLFRKEGQNVTLSCEQNLNHDAMYWYRQDPGQGLRLIYYSQIVNDFQKGDIAEGYSVSREKKESFPLTVTSAQKNPTAFYLCASSMWAENEKLFFGSGTQLSVL.